This T cell receptor (beta chain) was sequenced for a study of cytomegalovirus exposure and HLA in healthy donors (dated by TCRdb to between 2016 and 2019). Study-level background: An earlier analysis of approximately 640 of the donors reported 276 Gb of sequence data and more than 90 million unique TCR beta sequences from some 180 million T cells. Roughly 300 gigabases of sequencing data and approximately 85 million unique TCR sequences were included in an early release covering about 620 HLA-typed donors. Of the approximately 400 genotyped donors, approximately 80% fell in the genetic ancestry cluster associated with self-reported Caucasian donors. The aim of the study was to test whether cataloging public T cell receptors could identify signatures of past pathogen exposure. The study profiled the T cell repertoires of 550 to 700 subjects by immunosequencing and related them to cytomegalovirus serostatus. Along with the approximately 700-subject first cohort, a separate validation cohort of about 110 different subjects was used. To predict cytomegalovirus infection status, the study brought together high-throughput TCR immunosequencing, statistical association of individual TCRs with disease status, and machine learning. In a later analysis, previously published TCR beta repertoires from several hundred donors were re-analyzed and high-resolution HLA genotyping was added so that TCR occurrence patterns could be studied. The later analysis used no new phenotypic data to find candidate immune exposures, relying instead on TCR beta sequences and their occurrence across donors. An earlier analysis of approximately 630 of the donors applied high-throughput TCR beta sequencing to assess whether each TCR beta V gene segment acted as functional or pseudogenic. Donor age, sex, ethnicity and CMV serostatus were compiled together with the repertoire data. A later genetic analysis took genome-wide SNP genotypes for about three fifths of the 666 donors and used that subset as a discovery cohort. Every discovery cohort repertoire had been produced on one sequencing platform. Class I and class II HLA loci were covered by the typing at four-digit resolution. The number of typed donors differed by locus: about 620-640 for A, B, C, DRB1 and DQB1; 500 to 550 for DQA1; 606 for DPA1; and 450 to 480 for DPB1. Because of strong linkage in the cohort, roughly five DR-DQ haplotypes were treated as single units for association and clustering. Among a few hundred genotyped donors of the cohort, an average of about 240,000 unique TCR beta nucleotide sequences were sequenced per donor, around 18% of them non-productive.

Details on this clone: Its antigen remains undetermined. No much larger clonotype is one base removed from it; base qualities were not supplied.

On the study overall, not on this receptor specifically: In a later analysis, TCR association rates were found to vary across HLA loci, with the most associated TCRs seen for DRB1 alleles and the fewest for HLA-C alleles. In a later genetic analysis, a missense DCLRE1C variant was associated with V-gene and J-gene trimming of TCR beta chains, and the association was replicated in an independent cohort. According to a later analysis, most CMV-associated TCR beta chains appeared to be HLA-restricted, and the HLA associations seemed to be driven largely by CMV exposure. When HLA alleles, especially DR and DQ, strongly co-occurred, attributing TCR associations to individual alleles was difficult. In both the original and validation cohorts, the classifier was reported to diagnose cytomegalovirus status with high specificity and sensitivity. A few of the identified cytomegalovirus-associated TCR beta chains were confirmed in vitro to be specific for cytomegalovirus antigens. Sequencing depth was assumed to be roughly uniform across donors in the presence/absence analyses, though that assumption may not hold. A cluster of highly shared sequence variants was judged likely to be a technical artifact of the sequencing pipeline. It was suggested by the authors that the approach could potentially be generalized to other disease states and immunological phenotypes. The earlier analysis of 587 of the donors excluded about 16 rarely observed V segments, including chromosome 9 orphons, because counts were too low. Because some donors lacked HLA typing at each locus, the association tests relied only on the typed subset. Compared with the roughly 720-donor mean, donors in an Asian-associated ancestry cluster had fewer N-insertions in productive TCRs, according to a later genetic analysis. Linkage disequilibrium might explain the correlated functional status among segregating V segments, but an unknown experimental factor could not be excluded. CMV serostatus was the only immune exposure information available for the cohort. Compared with equally common non-associated chains, HLA-associated TCR beta chains in a later analysis were more clonally expanded and had lower generation probabilities. Most TCR sequences were seen in very few donors, while some public TCRs were found in many individuals. A later analysis associated about 18,000 TCR beta sequences with specific HLA alleles at a false discovery rate of 0.05. A further reported finding was that TCR beta sequences accurately predicted the HLA-A and HLA-B alleles for most subjects in the first cohort. The cohort was sequenced for TCR beta chains only, and without alpha or paired-chain data the features that could be detected were limited. The 87-base-pair reads could not distinguish some IMGT-functional V segments, including TRBV6-2 and TRBV6-3, so those segments were excluded. Several of the top co-occurrence clusters appeared to be linked to parvovirus B19, influenza, CMV and Epstein-Barr virus, according to a later analysis. In the study, around 150 TCR beta chains were listed as associated with cytomegalovirus. In an earlier analysis of 587 of the donors, most TCR beta V segments appeared in productive rearrangements about 90% or about 30% of the time, broadly matching IMGT annotations.

The CDR3 holds 15 amino acids from the cysteine to the phenylalanine. CDR3 DNA is the only sequence kept; it has 45 bases, read in frame from the first base. Cut back by 5 bases and 0 bases, the V and J ends lie 8 bases apart. CDR1 is given as SGHTA and CDR2 as FQGNSA, both from the germline V gene. In total, over 600 healthy bone marrow donors made up the cohort. At the time of sampling, every cohort member was nominally healthy, though immune exposures that went unrecorded were likely present. The donor was CMV seronegative and was included in the group of several hundred seronegative cohort members. A peripheral blood sample was provided by each donor, and peripheral blood mononuclear cells were used for TCR beta sequencing. Genomic DNA extraction from the blood cell samples was performed with the Qiagen DNeasy Blood Extraction Kit. Library generation was performed with the immunoSEQ multiplex PCR assay. For the multiplex PCR, a mixture combining 60 forward primers for TCR Vbeta segments and 13 reverse primers for TCR Jbeta segments was used. The CDR3 region of rearranged TCR beta genes was amplified from genomic DNA by a multiplex PCR assay. The amplified TCR beta libraries were sequenced on the Illumina HiSeq System as 87-base-pair reads. The source study handled its data this way. A later analysis tallied 75 million to 95 million unique TCR beta chains across the roughly 610 repertoires, and around 9.9 million of those chains were shared by two or more donors. To remove PCR and sequencing errors, raw reads were error-corrected and collapsed into unique sequences using a nearest-neighbor algorithm that merged closely related sequences. Alignment of CDR3 sequences to IMGT reference sequences was used to assign V, D and J gene segments. Each retained sequence needed at least a six-nucleotide match to both a V gene segment and a J gene segment. Rearrangements were called productive when the CDR3 lacked stop codons and stayed in frame with V and J; all others were non-productive. CDR3 was defined by IMGT convention, running from the second conserved V-encoded cysteine to the conserved J-encoded phenylalanine. The earlier analysis of a few hundred of the donors excluded sequences that lacked an unambiguous match to a single V gene segment. In an earlier analysis of 587 of the donors, a V segment was called functional when productive rearrangements were above 56.7%, and segregating when the standard deviation between donors exceeded 5%. To diagnose cytomegalovirus status from the catalog of TCR beta chain sequences, a statistical classification framework was built. A later analysis assigned V and J genes by comparing TCR nucleotide sequences with IMGT/GENE-DB human TR gene sequences. A later analysis assigned CDR3 sequences and most-parsimonious VDJ recombination scenarios with the TCRdist pipeline. In a later analysis, each TCR beta chain was defined by its CDR3 amino acid sequence together with its V-gene family, and reads lacking a unique V-gene family were excluded. To address suspected cross-contamination and a sequencing artifact, a later analysis removed 450 to 700 highly shared, low-generation-probability nucleotide sequences. In a later analysis, a clonal expansion index was calculated for each public chain from normalized within-repertoire ranks of inferred template counts. A later analysis computed generation probabilities with a VDJ recombination model fitted to out-of-frame rearrangements, and checked the results against IGoR. In a later analysis, hypergeometric tests were used to score TCR-TCR, TCR-HLA and TCR-CMV co-occurrence, with a repertoire-size bias correction applied to TCR pairs. In a later analysis, false discovery rates were estimated by permuting HLA or CMV assignments 20 times. In a later analysis, co-occurring TCRs were grouped using DBSCAN, with TCRdist sequence similarity added in when clustering inside HLA-allele-positive subsets. Repertoires with fewer than 30,000 or more than 120,000 public chains were left out of co-occurrence clustering, as were five repertoires with anomalous nucleotide sharing. TCRdb holds this immuneACCESS table with in-frame rearrangements only. Some clones are missing; in checked studies, unresolved V genes explain under half, and the rest has no known cause. The DNA gave D and trimming, while V, J and clone size come from that table. The sample yields around 230,000 clones; 75% to 80% were counted once. The ten largest clones add up to approximately 1.8% of the sample.

The sequenced material came from PBMCs. This TCR derives from a male donor in good health and CMV-seronegative. Rearrangement joined TRBV7-2 to TRBJ2-6, with no confidently assigned D gene. In nucleotides, the sequence is TGTGCCAGCAGCACCGAGAGCTCTGGGGCCAACGTCCTGACTTTC. This codes for CASSTESSGANVLTF. This CDR3, with the reference TRBV7-2 and TRBJ2-6 proteins standing in past its ends, gives the full variable domain GAGVSQSPSNKVTEKGKDVELRCDPISGHTALYWYRQSLGQGLEFLIYFQGNSAPDKSGLPSDRFSAERTGGSVSTLTIQRTQQEDSAVYLCASSTESSGANVLTFGAGSRLTVL.